The 18 T cell receptor beta chains reported below all come from one sample, sequenced in a study of CD8+CD57+ T cells in acquired aplastic anemia. Investigators profiled TCR beta VDJ and CDR3 from genomic DNA template. A single record per CDR3 protein comes from TCRdb applying MiXCR to the reads. The sample includes 200,000 or so distinct CDR3 sequences, around 65% seen only once; the top ten take just over 45%. What was sequenced was sorted CD4+, CD8+, or CD8+CD57+ T cells (not recorded which) from PBMCs. These receptors came from a human donor with severe aplastic anemia or a healthy control (not recorded which).

The chain has TRBV6-1 and TRBJ2-1; 10 bases agree with TRBD2. The trim removed 5 bases at V and 2 bases at J, leaving 6 bases unmatched. The germline V gene has CDR1 MNHNS and CDR2 SASEGT. The CDR3 totals 16 residues. DNA of the CDR3: TGTGCCAGCAGTTACGAAGCGGGGGGGCCCTACAATGAGCAGTTCTTC. Translating gives CASSYEAGGPYNEQFF.

V and J are TRBV7-3 and TRBJ2-3; 8 nucleotides line up with TRBD1. This CDR3 is built from 18 residues. V was pared by 5 bases and J by 7 bases, with 20 bases of the junction left unmatched. Per the germline V gene, CDR1 is SGHTA and CDR2 is FQGTGA. CDR3 amino acids: CASSVEPGTGVPSHTQYF. The CDR3 DNA follows: TGTGCCAGCAGCGTTGAACCTGGGACAGGAGTCCCCTCACATACGCAGTATTTT.

The rearrangement links TRBV6-1 to TRBJ2-5; 15 positions match TRBD2. The germline V gene encodes CDR1 MNHNS and CDR2 SASEGT. The CDR3 loop spans 17 amino acids. After removal of 5 bases from V and 2 bases from J, the junction contained 6 bases not matched to a gene. Here the CDR3 reads CASSYSGTSGGQETQYF. CDR3 sequence (DNA): TGTGCCAGCAGTTACTCCGGGACTAGCGGGGGGCAAGAGACCCAGTACTTC.

The V call is TRBV2, the J call TRBJ1-2; D is perhaps TRBD1 (6 bases). The CDR3 totals 15 residues. V lost 4 bases, J lost 6 bases, and 18 bases lay in between. CDR1 is SNHLY and CDR2 is FYNNEI in the germline V gene. The CDR3 is CASSADPGVDDGYTF. CDR3 in DNA: TGTGCCAGCAGTGCTGACCCAGGGGTGGACGATGGCTACACCTTC.

This clonotype showed up many times. The chain carries TRBV29-1 and TRBJ1-1; TRBD1 matches 7 bases. J was trimmed by 3 bases and V by 7 bases; bases with no gene match: 5. Germline CDR1 and CDR2: SQVTM and ANQGSEA. CDR3 size: 12 residues. The chain's CDR3 is CSASGGYTEAFF. The CDR3 DNA reads TGCAGCGCCTCAGGGGGGTACACTGAAGCTTTCTTT.

The V call is TRBV24-1, the J call TRBJ2-1, with D possibly matching TRBD1 (8 bases). The V end lost 2 bases, the J end lost 4 bases, and 14 bases lay between the germline ends. CDR1 is KGHDR and CDR2 is SFDVKD in the germline V gene. This CDR3 has 16 amino acids. CDR3 protein: CATSDSGQGGYNEQFF. CDR3 nucleotides: TGTGCCACCAGTGATTCCGGACAGGGAGGGTACAATGAGCAGTTCTTC.

This clonotype has only a few counts. This chain links TRBV4-1 with TRBJ2-7; D is possibly TRBD1 or TRBD2 (5 bases each). The CDR3 totals 13 residues. Trimming shortened V by 4 bases and J by 3 bases, and 10 bases separated the two germline ends. Germline CDR1 reads MGHRA; CDR2 reads YSYEKL. This CDR3 is CASSRGGLYEQYF. CDR3 DNA sequence: TGCGCCAGCAGCCGGGGCGGACTCTACGAGCAGTACTTC.

The V and J genes are TRBV9 and TRBJ2-7; a possible D gene is TRBD1 (5 bases). The CDR3 runs 13 residues. V gave up 1 base and J gave up 5 bases, with 10 bases separating them. Germline V gene lookup returns CDR1 SGDLS and CDR2 YYNGEE. CDR3 region: CASSVKGRDEQYF. The CDR3, as DNA: TGTGCCAGCAGCGTAAAGGGGCGAGACGAGCAGTACTTC.

Comment on this clonotype: The CDR3 carries no conserved terminal phenylalanine or tryptophan, so it likely arises from a read error. This sequence joins TRBV7-2 and TRBJ2-7, with 7 nucleotides matching TRBD1. The CDR3 is 14 residues long. The germline gives CDR1 SGHTA, CDR2 FQGNSA. The V gene end was trimmed by 1 base and the J gene end by 6 bases; junction bases not matched to a gene: 6. The CDR3: CASSLETGISEQYS. The CDR3 DNA reads TGTGCCAGCAGCTTAGAGACAGGGATTAGCGAGCAGTACTCC.

This clonotype was seen once. This sequence joins TRBV6-6 and TRBJ1-2, with a possible D match to TRBD1 (5 bases). Trimming removed 7 bases from V and 0 bases from J, with 15 bases in between. The CDR3 is 15 amino acids. Germline lookup yields CDR1 MNHNY and CDR2 SVGAGI (reference sequence). CDR3 bases: TGTGCCAGCAAGTCGGGTCAGGGAGCTAACTATGGCTACACCTTC. Protein product: CASKSGQGANYGYTF.

V usage is TRBV7-3 and J usage is TRBJ2-3; 12 nucleotides align to TRBD2. The J segment lost 5 bases and the V segment lost 5 bases, leaving 11 bases of the junction unmatched. The CDR3 is 17 amino acids. Germline CDR1 and CDR2: SGHTA and FQGTGA. The DNA for the CDR3 is TGTGCCAGCAGCCCTGGGGGGCTAGCGGGGGGGCTAGATACGCAGTATTTT. It translates to CASSPGGLAGGLDTQYF.

In its sample, this clonotype was seen a few times. The chain combines TRBV7-3 with TRBJ1-2, with 7 bases matching TRBD1. Germline V CDR1 and CDR2: SGHTA, FQGTGA. Losses at the gene ends were 4 bases for V and 5 bases for J; bases not matched to a gene: 10. The CDR3 extends over 15 amino acids. The CDR3 DNA sequence: TGTGCCAGCAGCTCGTCCGGGACAGATTCTTATGGCTACACCTTC. It codes for CASSSSGTDSYGYTF.

This clonotype was found a few times. The rearrangement joins TRBV20-1 to TRBJ2-1; the D is unclear. The CDR3 spans 11 residues. The V and J ends lost 3 bases and 12 bases respectively, with 12 bases between them. Germline values: CDR1 DFQATT, CDR2 SNEGSKA (reference sequence). CDR3 bases: TGCAGTGCTAGGTCAGGTAGGCGGCAGTTCTTC. Protein: CSARSGRRQFF.

This clonotype turned up a few times. The genes are TRBV10-3 and TRBJ1-1; no firm D call. Germline assignment: CDR1 ENHRY and CDR2 SYGVKD. V lost 9 bases to trimming and J lost 3 bases, with 14 bases between them. CDR3 length equals 13 residues. The DNA for the CDR3 is TGTGCCATTAGAAGGCCTGGTGACACTGAAGCTTTCTTT. Its translation: CAIRRPGDTEAFF.

The chain carries TRBV6-5 and TRBJ1-4, with D uncertain. The CDR3 length is 14 residues. The V and J ends lost 0 bases and 10 bases respectively, with 12 bases between them. Germline V gene data show CDR1 as MNHEY and CDR2 as SVGAGI. DNA for the CDR3: TGTGCCAGCAGTTACTCGAATAGTGAAGGAAAACTGTTTTTT. As protein: CASSYSNSEGKLFF.

This clonotype was seen repeatedly, ten times or more. The chain couples TRBV2 to TRBJ2-7; D could derive from TRBD1 or TRBD2 (5 bases each). The germline V and J ends were trimmed by 6 bases and 4 bases, with 19 bases remaining between them. The germline gives CDR1 SNHLY, CDR2 FYNNEI. The CDR3 spans 15 residues. The CDR3 spells CASRVFWDGPYEQYF. As DNA, the CDR3 is TGTGCCAGCAGGGTATTCTGGGACGGGCCTTACGAGCAGTACTTC.

This clonotype was observed many times. CDR3 nucleotides: TGCAGTGCTAGAGAAGAGGGGAGGATCGCCTACGAGCAGTACTTC. Protein sequence: CSAREEGRIAYEQYF. The chain is built from TRBV20-1 and TRBJ2-7; tentatively, D is TRBD2 (6 bases). The germline CDR1 and CDR2 sequences are DFQATT and SNEGSKA (reference sequence). V lost 0 bases, J lost 2 bases, and 14 bases lay in between. There are 15 residues in the CDR3.

CDR3 protein: CAISPGLAGVVSYEQYF. CDR3 coding DNA: TGTGCCATCAGTCCGGGACTAGCGGGAGTGGTATCCTACGAGCAGTACTTC. The chain combines TRBV10-3 with TRBJ2-7, with 14 bases that match TRBD2. J lost 1 base, V lost 5 bases, and 7 bases had no gene match. The V gene's germline CDR1 is ENHRY and CDR2 SYGVKD. This CDR3 comprises 17 residues.